The rows below give T cell receptor beta chains drawn from one sample of a study of response to subunit inactivated influenza vaccine. Each CDR3 protein gets one entry after TCRdb re-called the RT-PCR reads with MiXCR. The sample consists of about 700,000 distinct CDR3 sequences, more than 11% of them appearing once. The specimen comprised PBMCs from blood, sampled 14 to 15 days before vaccination. These receptors came from a man aged 45-60 years who received an inactivated influenza vaccine. Each CDR3 is given with its conserved first and last residue. The order of the fields is clone size, J gene, V gene, CDR3 protein. The listing skips clone size in some rows; elsewhere it reads once, few, many or a size class.

>few|TRBJ2-7|TRBV7-9
CASSGPGQNYEQYF
>-|TRBJ2-7|TRBV10-3
CAISEQGLHEQYF
>-|TRBJ2-3|TRBV5-1
CASSTSPVGGGTDTQYF
>many|TRBJ2-1|TRBV29-1
CSVARREGYNEQFF
>few|TRBJ2-4|TRBV9
CASSVGQGAAKNIQYF
>many|TRBJ2-7|TRBV11-2
CASSFVQVPYEQYF
>few|TRBJ2-1|TRBV29-1
CSVSGTDSYNEQFF
>-|TRBJ2-1|TRBV6-1
CASIRDRSYNEQFF
>-|TRBJ2-1|TRBV4-1
CASSQGGAASGGYNEQFF
>-|TRBJ1-1|TRBV7-2
CASSFGSRGNTEAFF